Each of the 14 T cell receptor beta chains below was sequenced from the same sample in a study of T cells after yellow fever vaccination. TCRdb re-called the 5' RACE reads with MiXCR, one entry per CDR3 protein. This sample has hundreds of thousands of distinct CDR3 sequences; 13% occur once, and the top ten carry 11% to 15%. Sequenced material: PBMCs, taken on the day of the yellow fever booster vaccination. The receptors derive from a man younger than 45 who received the YFV17D yellow fever vaccine.

The V gene is TRBV10-3, the J gene TRBJ2-2; TRBD1 aligns across 7 bases. The CDR3 totals 14 residues. Germline assignment: CDR1 ENHRY and CDR2 SYGVKD. The junction had 3 bases not matched to a gene; V was cut back by 2 bases and J by 6 bases. As DNA, the CDR3 is TGTGCCATCAGTGAGAGCACAGGGGCCGGGGAGCTGTTTTTT. Its translation: CAISESTGAGELFF.

This clonotype has a handful of counts. Here the CDR3 DNA reads TGTGCCAGCAGCCACGACAGGGGATTGGGAGGCTACACCTTC. It yields the protein CASSHDRGLGGYTF. The chain is built from TRBV7-6 and TRBJ1-2, with 8 bases fitting TRBD1. The germline gives CDR1 SGHVS, CDR2 FNYEAQ. J gave up 8 bases and V 5 bases, and 10 bases lay outside the gene matches. CDR3 length: 14 amino acids.

The chain combines TRBV12-3 or TRBV12-4 with TRBJ2-4; D is unclear. V was trimmed by 7 bases and J by 0 bases, leaving 19 bases between them. The CDR3 has 17 amino acids. The CDR3 DNA reads TGTGCCAGCACCCACGGTTACAGTACTCTAGCCAAAAACATTCAGTACTTC. It specifies CASTHGYSTLAKNIQYF.

This clonotype was seen a few times. The J gene is TRBJ2-7, the V gene TRBV6-2 or TRBV6-3, with 7 bases identical to TRBD1. The CDR3 length is 11 residues. Trimming removed 8 bases from V and 5 bases from J; junction bases left unmatched: 3. Per the germline V gene, CDR1 is MNHEY and CDR2 is SVGEGT. The CDR3: CASDTGDEQYF. The CDR3 DNA reads as TGTGCCAGCGATACAGGGGACGAGCAGTACTTC.

The chain recombines TRBV7-9 with TRBJ2-3, with 15 bases matching TRBD2. The CDR3 loop spans 17 amino acids. The germline CDR1 and CDR2 sequences are SEHNR and FQNEAQ (reference sequence). V shed 3 bases and J 4 bases; nucleotides not matched to a gene: 5. DNA for the CDR3: TGTGCCAGCAGCTTCGGGACTAGCGGGAGGTGGCCAGATACGCAGTATTTT. Amino acid sequence: CASSFGTSGRWPDTQYF.

The chain uses TRBV6-1 and TRBJ2-1, with 11 bases identical to TRBD2. The germline CDR1 and CDR2 sequences are MNHNS and SASEGT. V shed 6 bases and J 4 bases; nucleotides not matched to a gene: 17. The CDR3 covers 19 residues. The CDR3 loop is CASSPGAFLTSGNYNEQFF. The CDR3 coding sequence is TGTGCCAGCAGCCCAGGGGCGTTCCTGACTAGCGGGAATTACAATGAGCAGTTCTTC.

This clonotype showed up many times. V and J are TRBV12-3 or TRBV12-4 and TRBJ2-5, with 7 bases fitting TRBD2. V was clipped by 3 bases and J by 8 bases; unmatched bases: 15. The CDR3 sequence is 16 residues long. The CDR3 loop is CASSLVGSRTRETQYF. The CDR3 DNA follows: TGTGCCAGCAGTTTGGTCGGATCTAGGACTAGGGAAACCCAGTACTTC.

The chain uses TRBV20-1 and TRBJ2-1; TRBD1 matches at 7 bases. CDR1 is DFQATT, CDR2 SNEGSKA, per germline (reference sequence). The CDR3 covers 14 residues. After removal of 5 bases from V and 3 bases from J, the junction contained 7 bases not matched to a gene. The CDR3 sequence: CSAVDRESYNEQFF. DNA for the CDR3: TGCAGTGCTGTCGACAGGGAGAGCTACAATGAGCAGTTCTTC.

This clonotype has ten or more counts. The V gene is TRBV6-2 or TRBV6-3, the J gene TRBJ2-5; D may be TRBD2 (6 bases). Germline values: CDR1 MNHEY, CDR2 SVGEGT. This CDR3 is built from 12 residues. Trimming took off 8 bases at V and 7 bases at J, with 14 bases between the two ends. For the CDR3, the DNA is TGTGCCAGCTGGGGACGCGGGACGACCCAGTACTTC. Its translation: CASWGRGTTQYF.

This clonotype was picked up a small number of times. V gene TRBV6-1 combines with J gene TRBJ2-2, with D possibly called TRBD1 or TRBD2 (5 bases each). Germline CDR1 MNHNS, CDR2 SASEGT. Trimming removed 6 bases at V and 7 bases at J, with 18 bases between. The CDR3 sequence is 15 residues long. The CDR3 bases are TGTGCCAGCAGCCCTCTTGGGGGAGTGGTCGGGGAGCTGTTTTTT. Residues: CASSPLGGVVGELFF.

This clonotype was recorded a few times. V is TRBV5-1 and J is TRBJ1-2; weak D call: TRBD1 (5 bases). Germline lookup yields CDR1 SGHRS and CDR2 YFSETQ. This CDR3 region has 14 residues. Trimming removed 4 bases from V and 4 bases from J, with 14 bases in between. The CDR3 nucleotides read TGCGCCAGCAGCCGGGCGGGTAGGGGCTATGGCTACACCTTC. Protein sequence: CASSRAGRGYGYTF.

This clonotype was seen at least ten times. The chain uses TRBV7-7 and TRBJ2-3; 7 positions match TRBD1. The CDR3 totals 15 residues. Germline V gene lookup returns CDR1 SSHAT and CDR2 FNYEAQ (reference sequence). With V trimmed by 5 bases and J by 4 bases, 9 bases remained unmatched. CDR3 DNA sequence: TGTGCCAGCAGCCAGACTGGACAGGTCCCAGATACGCAGTATTTT. It specifies CASSQTGQVPDTQYF.

Only a few counts were recorded for this clonotype. This rearrangement joins TRBV20-1 to TRBJ2-3; D is perhaps TRBD2 (6 bases). The V and J ends lost 1 base and 2 bases respectively, with 10 bases between them. CDR1 and CDR2 (germline): DFQATT, SNEGSKA (reference sequence). This CDR3 has 14 residues. DNA of the CDR3: TGCAGTGCTAGAGGGGCGGGAATCACAGATACGCAGTATTTT. This codes for CSARGAGITDTQYF.

This clonotype has just a few counts. V and J are TRBV30 and TRBJ2-5, with no clear D. The V end was cut by 3 bases, the J end by 5 bases, with 10 bases between. This CDR3 region has 12 residues. Germline CDR1 GTSNPN, CDR2 SVGIG (reference sequence). CDR3 in DNA: TGTGCCTGGAGCCGGATACGGGAGACCCAGTACTTC. Amino acid sequence: CAWSRIRETQYF.